The subject of this entry is one TCR beta chain. The data belong to a study of T cells in localized non-small cell lung cancer. CDR1 and CDR2 from the germline V gene are MDHEN and SYDVKM. The ends were cut back, 5 bases at V and 1 base at J, with 17 bases in the middle. This CDR3 region has 17 residues. The table came from immunoSEQ multiplex PCR; TCRdb's copy has only in-frame clones and leaves some out. The repertoire holds 55,000 to 65,000 clones, 80% to 95% seen once, with 20% in the top ten. The sequence came from a man aged 40 to 70 with stage I lung adenocarcinoma. The chain couples TRBV28 to TRBJ2-2, with a possible D match to TRBD1 (7 bases). Source: peripheral blood, taken before any cancer treatment. CDR3 nucleotides: TGTGCCAGCAGTCCGCAGGCTCAGGGGGGGAACACCGGGGAGCTGTTTTTT. Its protein is CASSPQAQGGNTGELFF.